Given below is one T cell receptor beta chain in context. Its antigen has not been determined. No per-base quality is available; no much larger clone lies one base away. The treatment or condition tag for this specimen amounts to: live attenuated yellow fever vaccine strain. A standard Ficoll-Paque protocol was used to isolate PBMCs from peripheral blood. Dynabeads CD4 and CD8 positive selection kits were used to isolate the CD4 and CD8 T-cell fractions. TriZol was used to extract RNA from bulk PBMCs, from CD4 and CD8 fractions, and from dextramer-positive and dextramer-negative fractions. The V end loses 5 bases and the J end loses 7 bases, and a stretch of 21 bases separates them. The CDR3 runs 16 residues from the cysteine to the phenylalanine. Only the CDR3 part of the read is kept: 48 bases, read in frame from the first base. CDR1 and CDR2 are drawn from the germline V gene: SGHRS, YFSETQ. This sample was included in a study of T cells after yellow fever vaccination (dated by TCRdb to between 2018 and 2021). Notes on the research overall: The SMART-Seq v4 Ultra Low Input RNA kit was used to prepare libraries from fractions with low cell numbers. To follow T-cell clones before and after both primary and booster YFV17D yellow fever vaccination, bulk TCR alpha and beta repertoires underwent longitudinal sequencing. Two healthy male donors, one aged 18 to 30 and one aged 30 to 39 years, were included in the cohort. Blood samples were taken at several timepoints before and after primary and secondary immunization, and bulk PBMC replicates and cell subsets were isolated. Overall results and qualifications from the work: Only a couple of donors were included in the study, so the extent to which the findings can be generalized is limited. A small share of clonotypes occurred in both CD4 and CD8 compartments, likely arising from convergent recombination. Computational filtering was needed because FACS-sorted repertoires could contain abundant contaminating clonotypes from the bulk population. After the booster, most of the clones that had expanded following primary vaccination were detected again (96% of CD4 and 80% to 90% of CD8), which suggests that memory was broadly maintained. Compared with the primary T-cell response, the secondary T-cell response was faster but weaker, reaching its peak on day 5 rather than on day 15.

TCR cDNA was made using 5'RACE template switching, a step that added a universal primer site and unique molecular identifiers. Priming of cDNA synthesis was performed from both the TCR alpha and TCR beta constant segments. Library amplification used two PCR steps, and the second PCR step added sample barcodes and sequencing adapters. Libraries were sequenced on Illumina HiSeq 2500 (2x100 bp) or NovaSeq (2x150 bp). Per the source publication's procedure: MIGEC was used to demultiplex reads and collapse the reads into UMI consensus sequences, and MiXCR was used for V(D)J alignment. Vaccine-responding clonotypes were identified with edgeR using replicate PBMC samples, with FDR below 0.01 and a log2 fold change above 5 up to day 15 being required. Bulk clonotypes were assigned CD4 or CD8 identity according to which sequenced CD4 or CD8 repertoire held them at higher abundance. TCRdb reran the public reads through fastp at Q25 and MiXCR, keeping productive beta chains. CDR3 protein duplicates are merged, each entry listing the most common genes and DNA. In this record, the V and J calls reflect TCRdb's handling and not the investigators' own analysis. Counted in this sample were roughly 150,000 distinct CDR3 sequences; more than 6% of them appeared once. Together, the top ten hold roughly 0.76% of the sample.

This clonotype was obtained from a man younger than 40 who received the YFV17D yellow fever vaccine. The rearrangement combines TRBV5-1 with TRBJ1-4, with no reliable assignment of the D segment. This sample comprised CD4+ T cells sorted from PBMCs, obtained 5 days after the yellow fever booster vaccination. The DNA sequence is TGCGCCAGCAGGCTTACTCCCGGTGGCGGTTTTGAAAAACTGTTTTTT. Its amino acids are CASRLTPGGGFEKLFF. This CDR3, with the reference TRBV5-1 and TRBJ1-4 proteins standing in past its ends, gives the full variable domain KAGVTQTPRYLIKTRGQQVTLSCSPISGHRSVSWYQQTPGQGLQFLFEYFSETQRNKGNFPGRFSGRQFSNSRSEMNVSTLELGDSALYLCASRLTPGGGFEKLFFGSGTQLSVL.